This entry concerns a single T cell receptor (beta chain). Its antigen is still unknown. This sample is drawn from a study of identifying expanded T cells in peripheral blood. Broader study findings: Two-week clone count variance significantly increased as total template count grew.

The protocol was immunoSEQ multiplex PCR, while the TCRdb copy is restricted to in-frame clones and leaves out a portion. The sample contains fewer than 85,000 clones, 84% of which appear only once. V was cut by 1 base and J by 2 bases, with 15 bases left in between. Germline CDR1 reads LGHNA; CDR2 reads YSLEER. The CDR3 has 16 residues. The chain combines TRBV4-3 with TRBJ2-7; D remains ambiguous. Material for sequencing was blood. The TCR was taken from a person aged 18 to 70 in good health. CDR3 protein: CASSQGPGPDPYEQYF. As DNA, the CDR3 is TGCGCCAGCAGCCAAGGTCCTGGGCCGGACCCCTACGAGCAGTACTTC.